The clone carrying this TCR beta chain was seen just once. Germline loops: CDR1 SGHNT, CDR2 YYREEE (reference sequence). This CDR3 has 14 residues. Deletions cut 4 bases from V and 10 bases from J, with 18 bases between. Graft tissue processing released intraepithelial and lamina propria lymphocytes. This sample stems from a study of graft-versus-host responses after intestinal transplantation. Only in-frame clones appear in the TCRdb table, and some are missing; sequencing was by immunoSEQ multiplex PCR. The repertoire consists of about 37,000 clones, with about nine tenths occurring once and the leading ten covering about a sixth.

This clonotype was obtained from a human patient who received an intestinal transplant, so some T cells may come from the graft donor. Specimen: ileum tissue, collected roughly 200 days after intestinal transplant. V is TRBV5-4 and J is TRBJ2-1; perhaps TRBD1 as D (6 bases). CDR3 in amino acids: CASSRTGTSAEQFF. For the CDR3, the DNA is TGTGCCAGCAGCCGAACCGGGACATCGGCGGAGCAGTTCTTC.